This is a list of T cell receptor beta chains from one sample in a study of radiotherapy plus CTLA-4 blockade in lung cancer. Measured with immunoSEQ multiplex PCR; TCRdb has only the in-frame clones, and not every one. The repertoire holds more than 95,000 clones, with about 70% as singletons. The input for sequencing was peripheral blood, taken from a patient treated with radiotherapy plus ipilimumab. Receptor source: a human donor with non-small cell lung cancer who had a partial response to radiotherapy plus ipilimumab. Some clones in this sample may be carry-over from other donors' samples. The conserved cysteine and the conserved F or W are not part of the CDR3 here. Each record gives: J gene, V gene, CDR3 protein.

J: TRBJ2-7; V: TRBV4-1; CDR3: ASSQAHDRGTGSYEQY
J: TRBJ2-6; V: TRBV6-1; CDR3: ASSPGHVSNVLT
J: TRBJ2-7; V: TRBV19; CDR3: ASSRQTGHVLSEQY
J: TRBJ2-7; V: TRBV7-7; CDR3: ASSSGQGLSEQY
J: TRBJ2-1; V: TRBV2; CDR3: ASGLTSGAYNEQF
J: TRBJ1-4; V: TRBV6-1; CDR3: ASSHDWTGFELF
J: TRBJ2-7; V: TRBV6-5; CDR3: ASSDGTGNYGQY
J: TRBJ2-2; V: TRBV19; CDR3: ASGQIQLF
J: TRBJ1-4; V: TRBV2; CDR3: ASSEQGTNEKLF
J: TRBJ2-5; V: TRBV28; CDR3: ASSPIQETQY
J: TRBJ2-1; V: TRBV11-3; CDR3: AIETGGGGNEQF
J: TRBJ1-5; V: TRBV21-1; CDR3: ASSKLTGPRQPQH
J: TRBJ1-4; V: TRBV28; CDR3: ASSSVTAPNEKLF